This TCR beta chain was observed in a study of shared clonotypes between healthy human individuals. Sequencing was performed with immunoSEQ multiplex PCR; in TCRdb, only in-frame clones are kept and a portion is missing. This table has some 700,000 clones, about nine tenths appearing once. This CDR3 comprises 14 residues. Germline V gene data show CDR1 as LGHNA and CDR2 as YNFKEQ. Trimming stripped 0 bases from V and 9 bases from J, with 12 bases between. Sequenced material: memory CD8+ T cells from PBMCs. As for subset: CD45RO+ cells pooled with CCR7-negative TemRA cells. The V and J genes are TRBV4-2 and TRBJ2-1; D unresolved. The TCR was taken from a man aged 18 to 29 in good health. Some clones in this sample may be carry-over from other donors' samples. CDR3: CASSQDRTGGEQFF. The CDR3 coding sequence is TGTGCCAGCAGCCAAGATAGGACCGGCGGTGAGCAGTTCTTC.